The rows below give T cell receptor beta chains drawn from one sample of a study of cytomegalovirus exposure and HLA in healthy donors. Sequencing was performed with immunoSEQ multiplex PCR; in TCRdb, only in-frame clones are kept and a portion is missing. The table has about 98,000 clones, around four fifths seen once. Sequenced: PBMCs. The receptor set was obtained from a man in his forties in good health and CMV-seronegative. The CDR3 runs from the conserved cysteine through the conserved F or W.

V gene	J gene	CDR3 protein
TRBV9	TRBJ2-3	CASSPGLAGVIVTQYF
TRBV7-2	TRBJ2-7	CASNLGQGASEQYF
TRBV7-9	TRBJ1-2	CASSLGFPQSYGYTF
TRBV6-6	TRBJ1-5	CASSYAGFNQPQHF
TRBV11-3	TRBJ2-7	CASSLVGGTEQYF
TRBV19	TRBJ1-5	CASSRQGGNQPQHF
TRBV6-6	TRBJ1-1	CASSYGGKSMNTEAFF
TRBV2	TRBJ2-2	CASTERRGHPEGGELFF
TRBV30	TRBJ1-6	CAWEKGTPFSYNSPLHF
TRBV5-8	TRBJ2-1	CASSLEWGLAGAQNNEQFF
TRBV13	TRBJ2-3	CASSSRGAGYTDTQYF
TRBV7-2	TRBJ2-3	CASSLATPPRQYF
TRBV19	TRBJ2-7	CASSSTGGEQYF
TRBV27	TRBJ2-3	CASSSRPGLAGFTDTQYF
TRBV5-1	TRBJ2-2	CASIWDRQGTGELFF
TRBV4-3	TRBJ1-1	CASSQDGRGNTEAFF
TRBV30	TRBJ1-6	CAWSVMRNSPLHF
TRBV19	TRBJ2-3	CASSIPSVTGTITDTQYF
TRBV9	TRBJ1-6	CASSPTHRDNSPLHF
TRBV5-1	TRBJ1-1	CASSLTGGLSEAFF
TRBV7-2	TRBJ2-7	CAGSSPLGLHEQYF
TRBV19	TRBJ1-2	CASSRIGTPVGYGYTF
TRBV4-3	TRBJ1-4	CASSQYIRGEADEKLFF
TRBV4-3	TRBJ2-7	CASSHSGTGEYEQYF
TRBV5-1	TRBJ2-7	CASSLDGGQGPNAQYF
TRBV25-1	TRBJ2-7	CASSPPGDRGPRQYF
TRBV6-4	TRBJ2-7	CASSEQGANGYEQYF